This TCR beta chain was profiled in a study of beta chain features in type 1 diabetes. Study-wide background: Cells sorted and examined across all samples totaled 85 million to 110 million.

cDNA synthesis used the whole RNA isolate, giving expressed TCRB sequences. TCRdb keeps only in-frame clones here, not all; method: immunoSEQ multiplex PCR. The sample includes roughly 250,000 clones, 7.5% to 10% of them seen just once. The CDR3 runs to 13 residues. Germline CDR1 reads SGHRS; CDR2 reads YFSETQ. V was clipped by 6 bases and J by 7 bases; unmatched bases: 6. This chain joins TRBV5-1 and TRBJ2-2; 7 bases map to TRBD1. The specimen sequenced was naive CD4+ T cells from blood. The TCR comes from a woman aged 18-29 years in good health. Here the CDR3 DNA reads TGCGCCAGCAATACAGGGGATGTCGGGGAGCTGTTTTTT. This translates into CASNTGDVGELFF.